Shown below are 6 T cell receptor beta chains from a single sample sequenced in a study of PD-1 blockade in mismatch repair-deficient tumors. Data came from immunoSEQ multiplex PCR; TCRdb stores just in-frame clones and leaves some out. The table records under 85,000 clones, around 73% of them present only once. The specimen was peripheral blood, collected 2 weeks after starting pembrolizumab. These receptors all come from an adult with mismatch repair-deficient cancer.

The rearrangement uses TRBV5-1 and TRBJ2-1; 9 nucleotides match TRBD2. V was pared by 6 bases and J by 4 bases, with 11 bases of the junction left unmatched. The CDR3 sequence is 16 residues long. Germline-derived CDR1 and CDR2 are SGHRS and YFSETQ. CDR3 protein: CASTWSSSGIYNEQFF. CDR3 bases: TGCGCCAGCACGTGGAGTTCTAGCGGGATTTACAATGAGCAGTTCTTC.

The genes are TRBV30 and TRBJ1-1; D is ambiguous. The CDR3 totals 13 residues. V shed 0 bases and J shed 1 base, with 6 bases lying between them. CDR1 and CDR2 (germline): GTSNPN, SVGIG (reference sequence). The CDR3, as DNA: TGTGCCTGGAGTGTTGGTTCGAACACTGAAGCTTTCTTT. This codes for CAWSVGSNTEAFF.

The chain recombines TRBV30 with TRBJ2-2; D tentatively fits TRBD1 or TRBD2 (5 bases each). CDR1 GTSNPN and CDR2 SVGIG come from the germline V gene (reference sequence). CDR3 length equals 14 residues. The V gene lost 4 bases and the J gene lost 7 bases, with 16 bases spanning the gap. The CDR3 region has the DNA TGTGCCTGGACGGGACCCGCCTGGGTCGGGGAGCTGTTTTTT. This codes for CAWTGPAWVGELFF.

V is TRBV2 and J is TRBJ2-1; perhaps TRBD2 as D (6 bases). V was pared by 2 bases and J by 2 bases, with 10 bases between. Germline V gives CDR1 SNHLY, CDR2 FYNNEI. The CDR3 has 15 residues. CDR3 sequence: CASSEWGVTYNEQFF. CDR3 nucleotide sequence: TGTGCCAGCAGTGAATGGGGGGTCACCTACAATGAGCAGTTCTTC.

V gene TRBV18 combines with J gene TRBJ2-7, with D tentatively TRBD1 (6 bases). Trimming pared 2 bases from V and 5 bases from J, leaving 10 bases between. This CDR3 region has 13 residues. CDR1 is KGHSH, CDR2 LQKENI, per germline. Here the CDR3 DNA reads TGTGCCAGCTCACCAGGGCAGGGGAACGAGCAGTACTTC. This codes for CASSPGQGNEQYF.

The V call is TRBV5-6, the J call TRBJ2-7; a possible D gene is TRBD1 (6 bases). Germline V CDR1 and CDR2: SGHDT, YYEEEE. The length of the CDR3 is 11 residues. Trimming removed 7 bases at V and 6 bases at J, with 11 bases between. In nucleotides, the CDR3 is TGTGCCAGCCAGGGACAAGCCGAGCAGTACTTC. Its protein is CASQGQAEQYF.